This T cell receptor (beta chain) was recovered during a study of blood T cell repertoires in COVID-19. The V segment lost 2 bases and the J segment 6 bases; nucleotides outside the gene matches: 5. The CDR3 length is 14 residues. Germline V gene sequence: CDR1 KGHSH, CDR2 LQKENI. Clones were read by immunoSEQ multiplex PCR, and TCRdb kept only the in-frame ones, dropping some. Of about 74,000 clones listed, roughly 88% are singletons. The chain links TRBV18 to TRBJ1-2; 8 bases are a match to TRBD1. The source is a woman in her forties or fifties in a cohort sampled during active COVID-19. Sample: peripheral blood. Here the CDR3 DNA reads TGTGCCAGCTCACCAAACAGGGGGTTCGATGGCTACACCTTC. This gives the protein CASSPNRGFDGYTF.